Here is one T cell receptor beta chain with its context. The sample belongs to a study of T-cell reconstitution after alpha-beta-depleted transplantation in children. With 6 bases clipped from V and 7 bases from J, the junction kept 10 bases outside the gene matches. The CDR3 spans 15 residues. Germline V CDR1 and CDR2: MNHNS, SASEGT. Library preparation (for TCRbeta) was performed with unique molecular identifiers. TCRdb re-called the PCR reads with MiXCR, one entry per CDR3 protein. The table has 200,000 to 250,000 distinct CDR3 sequences, 8.5% to 10% seen once. The TCR comes from a human donor who donated a stem cell graft to a child with acute lymphoblastic leukemia. The sample consisted of PBMCs from the stem cell graft donor, taken from the stem cell graft. The V call is TRBV6-1, the J call TRBJ2-1; TRBD2 matches at 9 bases. CDR3 residues: CASSPGLAKGNEQFF. The CDR3 DNA sequence: TGTGCCAGCAGCCCCGGACTAGCGAAAGGGAATGAGCAGTTCTTC.